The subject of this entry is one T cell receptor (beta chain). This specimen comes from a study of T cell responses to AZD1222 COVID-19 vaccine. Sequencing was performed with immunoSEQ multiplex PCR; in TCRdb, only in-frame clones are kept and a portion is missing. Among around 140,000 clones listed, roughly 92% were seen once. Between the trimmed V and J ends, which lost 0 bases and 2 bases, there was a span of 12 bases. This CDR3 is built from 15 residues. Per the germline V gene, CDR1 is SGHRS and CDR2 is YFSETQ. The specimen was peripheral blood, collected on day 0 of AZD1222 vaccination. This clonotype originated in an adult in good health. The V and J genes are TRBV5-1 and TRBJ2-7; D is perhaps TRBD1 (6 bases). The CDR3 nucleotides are TGCGCCAGCAGCTTGGATGGACAGTTCACCTACGAGCAGTACTTC. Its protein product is CASSLDGQFTYEQYF. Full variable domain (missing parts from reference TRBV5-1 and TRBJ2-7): KAGVTQTPRYLIKTRGQQVTLSCSPISGHRSVSWYQQTPGQGLQFLFEYFSETQRNKGNFPGRFSGRQFSNSRSEMNVSTLELGDSALYLCASSLDGQFTYEQYFGPGTRLTVT.